This T cell receptor beta chain appears in the sequencing data of a study of cytomegalovirus exposure and HLA in healthy donors. Points from the study as a whole: TCR beta V- and J-gene trimming was later associated with a missense DCLRE1C variant. A later analysis found most CMV-associated TCR beta chains apparently HLA-restricted. Common viral pathogens were later found to be apparently linked to several of the most significant clusters.

These donors, healthy bone marrow donors, were studied. As concerns this clone: Antigen unknown.

Vbeta (60) and Jbeta (13) primers were used in the PCR. Generated by immunoSEQ multiplex PCR, the TCRdb table keeps only in-frame clones and is missing some. The sample has fewer than 200,000 clones; over 60% are singletons. This TCR came from a girl between 10 and 17 years old in good health and CMV-seronegative. The sample consisted of PBMCs.

The CDR3 spells CASTAGGPLTLLTDTQYF. In nucleotides, the CDR3 is TGTGCCAGCACGGCGGGGGGTCCATTGACTCTCCTCACAGATACGCAGTATTTT. The genes are TRBV5-6 and TRBJ2-3; 8 nucleotides line up with TRBD2. The CDR3 sequence is 18 residues long. V shed 6 bases and J 2 bases; nucleotides not matched to a gene: 17. Germline CDR1 SGHDT, CDR2 YYEEEE.